The subject of this entry is one T cell receptor beta chain. Its cognate antigen is unknown. This sample is drawn from a study of cytomegalovirus exposure and HLA in healthy donors. The PCR employed 60 Vbeta primers together with 13 Jbeta primers. Sequencing used immunoSEQ multiplex PCR; TCRdb keeps in-frame clones, though not all of them. The sample contains 65,000 to 90,000 clones, about nine tenths of which appear only once. Study findings and constraints: Later, TCR association rates were found to vary by HLA locus, highest for DRB1 and lowest for HLA-C. After further analysis at a later stage, 16,951 TCR beta sequences were associated with HLA alleles at 0.05 false discovery rate. Most sequenced TCRs were rare (though some public TCRs occurred in many donors). Clonal expansion was found to be greater in HLA-associated TCR beta chains than in equally common others in a later analysis.

Germline V gives CDR1 SGHVS, CDR2 FNYEAQ. CDR3 size: 18 residues. The V gene end was trimmed by 4 bases and the J gene end by 3 bases; junction bases not matched to a gene: 15. The TCR sequence derives from a woman in her thirties in good health and CMV-seronegative. V usage is TRBV7-6 and J usage is TRBJ2-3; 8 bases are a match to TRBD2. Sequenced: PBMCs. CDR3: CASSSAATGTRDTDTQYF. Written as DNA, the CDR3 is TGTGCCAGCAGCTCCGCCGCTACCGGGACTAGGGATACAGATACGCAGTATTTT.